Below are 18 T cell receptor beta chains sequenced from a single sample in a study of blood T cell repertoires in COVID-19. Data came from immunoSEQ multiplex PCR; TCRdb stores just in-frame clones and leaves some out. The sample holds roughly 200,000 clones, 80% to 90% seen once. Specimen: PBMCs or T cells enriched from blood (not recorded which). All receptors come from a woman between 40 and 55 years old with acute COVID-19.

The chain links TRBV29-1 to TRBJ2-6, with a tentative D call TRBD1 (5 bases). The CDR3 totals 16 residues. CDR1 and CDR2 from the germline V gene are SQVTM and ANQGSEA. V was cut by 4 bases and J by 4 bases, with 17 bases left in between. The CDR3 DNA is TGCAGCGTTGCAGGGCTAACTAACAGAGGGGCCAACGTCCTGACTTTC. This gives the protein CSVAGLTNRGANVLTF. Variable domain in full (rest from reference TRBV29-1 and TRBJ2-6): SAVISQKPSRDICQRGTSLTIQCQVDSQVTMMFWYRQQPGQSLTLIATANQGSEATYESGFVIDKFPISRPNLTFSTLTVSNMSPEDSSIYLCSVAGLTNRGANVLTFGAGSRLTVL.

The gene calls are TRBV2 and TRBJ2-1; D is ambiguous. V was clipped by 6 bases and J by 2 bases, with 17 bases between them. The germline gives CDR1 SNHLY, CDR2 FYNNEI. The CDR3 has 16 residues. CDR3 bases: TGTGCCAGCAGCCCCGGGTCCCAAGGCACCTACAATGAGCAGTTCTTC. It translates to CASSPGSQGTYNEQFF.

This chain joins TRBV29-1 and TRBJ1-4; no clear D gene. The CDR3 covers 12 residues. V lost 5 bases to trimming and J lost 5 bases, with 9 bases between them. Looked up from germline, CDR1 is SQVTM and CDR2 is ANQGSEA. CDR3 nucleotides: TGCAGCGTTACCGCGAAAAATGAAAAACTGTTTTTT. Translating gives CSVTAKNEKLFF.

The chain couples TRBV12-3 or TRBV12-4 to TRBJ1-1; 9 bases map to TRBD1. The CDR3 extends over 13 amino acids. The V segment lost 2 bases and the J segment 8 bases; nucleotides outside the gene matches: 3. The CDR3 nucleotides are TGTGCCAGCAGTTTAAAGACAGGGGGGGAAGCTTTCTTT. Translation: CASSLKTGGEAFF.

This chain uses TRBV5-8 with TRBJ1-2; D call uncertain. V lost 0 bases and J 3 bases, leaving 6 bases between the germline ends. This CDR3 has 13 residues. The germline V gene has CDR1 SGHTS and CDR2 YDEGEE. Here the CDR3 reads CASSLDPDYGYTF. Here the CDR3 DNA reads TGTGCCAGCAGCTTGGACCCGGACTATGGCTACACCTTC.

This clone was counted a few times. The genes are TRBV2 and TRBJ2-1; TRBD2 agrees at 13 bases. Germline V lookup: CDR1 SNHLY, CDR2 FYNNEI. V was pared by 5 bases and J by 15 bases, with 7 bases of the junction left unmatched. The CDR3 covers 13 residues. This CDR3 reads CASSYTSGGDPFF. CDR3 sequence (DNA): TGTGCCAGCAGTTATACTAGCGGGGGGGATCCGTTCTTC.

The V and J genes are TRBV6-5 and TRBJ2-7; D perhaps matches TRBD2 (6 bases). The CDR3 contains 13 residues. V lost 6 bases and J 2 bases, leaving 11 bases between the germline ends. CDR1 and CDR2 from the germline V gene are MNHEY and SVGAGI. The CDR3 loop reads CASRKPGAYEQYF. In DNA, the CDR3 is TGTGCCAGCAGAAAACCGGGGGCCTACGAGCAGTACTTC.

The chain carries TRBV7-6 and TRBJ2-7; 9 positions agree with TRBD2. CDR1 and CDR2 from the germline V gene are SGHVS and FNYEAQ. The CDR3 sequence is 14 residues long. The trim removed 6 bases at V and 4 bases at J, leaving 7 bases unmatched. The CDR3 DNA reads TGTGCCAGCAGTCCTTGGCGGGAGGGGTACGAGCAGTACTTC. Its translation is CASSPWREGYEQYF. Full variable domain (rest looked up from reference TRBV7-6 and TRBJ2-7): GAGVSQSPRYKVTKRGQDVALRCDPISGHVSLYWYRQALGQGPEFLTYFNYEAQQDKSGLPNDRFSAERPEGSISTLTIQRTEQRDSAMYRCASSPWREGYEQYFGPGTRLTVT.

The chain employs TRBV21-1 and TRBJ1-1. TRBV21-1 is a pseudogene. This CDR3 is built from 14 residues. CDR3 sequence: CASSKGSPNTEAFF. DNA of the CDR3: TGTGCCAGCAGCAAAGGGAGCCCGAACACTGAAGCTTTCTTT.

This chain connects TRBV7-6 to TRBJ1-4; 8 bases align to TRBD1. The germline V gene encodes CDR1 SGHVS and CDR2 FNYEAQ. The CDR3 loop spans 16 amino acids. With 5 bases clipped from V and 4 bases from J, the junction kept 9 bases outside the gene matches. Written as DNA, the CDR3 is TGTGCCAGCAGCCTGGGGACAGGCGCCAATAATGAAAAACTGTTTTTT. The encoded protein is CASSLGTGANNEKLFF.

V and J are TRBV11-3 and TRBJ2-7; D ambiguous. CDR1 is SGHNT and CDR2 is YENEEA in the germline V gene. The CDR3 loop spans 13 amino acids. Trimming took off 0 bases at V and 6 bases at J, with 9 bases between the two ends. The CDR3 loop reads CASSLDSSTEQYF. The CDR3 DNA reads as TGTGCCAGCAGCTTAGATAGTTCTACCGAGCAGTACTTC. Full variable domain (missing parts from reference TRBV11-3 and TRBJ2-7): EAGVVQSPRYKIIEKKQPVAFWCNPISGHNTLYWYLQNLGQGPELLIRYENEEAVDDSQLPKDRFSAERLKGVDSTLKIQPAELGDSAVYLCASSLDSSTEQYFGPGTRLTVT.

CDR3 protein: CASSLLAGGTDTQYF. CDR3 sequence (DNA): TGTGCCAGCAGTTTATTAGCGGGGGGCACAGATACGCAGTATTTT. The V call is TRBV6-5, the J call TRBJ2-3; 9 positions agree with TRBD2. Per the germline V gene, CDR1 is MNHEY and CDR2 is SVGAGI. V was clipped by 4 bases and J by 1 base; unmatched bases: 3. The CDR3 extends over 15 amino acids.

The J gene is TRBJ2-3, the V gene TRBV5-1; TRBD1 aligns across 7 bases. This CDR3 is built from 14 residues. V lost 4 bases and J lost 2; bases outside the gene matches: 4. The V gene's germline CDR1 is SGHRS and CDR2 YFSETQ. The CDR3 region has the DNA TGCGCCAGCAGCCCGGGACAGCTCACAGATACGCAGTATTTT. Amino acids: CASSPGQLTDTQYF.

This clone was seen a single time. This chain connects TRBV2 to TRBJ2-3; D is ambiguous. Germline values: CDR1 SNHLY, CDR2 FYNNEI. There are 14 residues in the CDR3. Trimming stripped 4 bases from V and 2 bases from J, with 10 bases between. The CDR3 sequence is CASSGLSNTDTQYF. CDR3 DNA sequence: TGTGCCAGCAGTGGATTGTCTAACACAGATACGCAGTATTTT. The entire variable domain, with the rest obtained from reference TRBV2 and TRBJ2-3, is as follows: EPEVTQTPSHQVTQMGQEVILRCVPISNHLYFYWYRQILGQKVEFLVSFYNNEISEKSEIFDDQFSVERPDGSNFTLKIRSTKLEDSAMYFCASSGLSNTDTQYFGPGTRLTVL.

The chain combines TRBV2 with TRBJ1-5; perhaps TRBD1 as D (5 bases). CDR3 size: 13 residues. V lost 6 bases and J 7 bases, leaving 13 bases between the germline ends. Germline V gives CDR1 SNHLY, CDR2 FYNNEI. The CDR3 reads CASSDSDIQPQHF. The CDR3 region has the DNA TGTGCCAGCAGCGATTCGGACATCCAGCCCCAGCATTTT. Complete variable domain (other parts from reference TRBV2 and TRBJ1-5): EPEVTQTPSHQVTQMGQEVILRCVPISNHLYFYWYRQILGQKVEFLVSFYNNEISEKSEIFDDQFSVERPDGSNFTLKIRSTKLEDSAMYFCASSDSDIQPQHFGDGTRLSIL.

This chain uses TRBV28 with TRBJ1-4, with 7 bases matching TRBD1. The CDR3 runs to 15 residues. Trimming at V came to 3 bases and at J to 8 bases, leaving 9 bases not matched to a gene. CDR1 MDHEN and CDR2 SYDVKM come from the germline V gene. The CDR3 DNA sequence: TGTGCCAGCAGTTTCAGACAGGGAGAAGAAGAAAAACTGTTTTTT. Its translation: CASSFRQGEEEKLFF.

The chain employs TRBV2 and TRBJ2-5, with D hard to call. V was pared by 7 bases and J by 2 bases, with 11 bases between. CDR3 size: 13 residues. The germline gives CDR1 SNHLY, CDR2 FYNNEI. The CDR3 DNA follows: TGTGCCAGCATGGTGCGGTCGCAAGAGACCCAGTACTTC. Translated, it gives CASMVRSQETQYF.

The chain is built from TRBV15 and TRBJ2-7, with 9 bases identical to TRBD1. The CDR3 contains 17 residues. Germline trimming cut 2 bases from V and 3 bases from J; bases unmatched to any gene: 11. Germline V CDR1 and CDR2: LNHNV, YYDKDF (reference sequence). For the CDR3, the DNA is TGTGCCACCAGCAGACCCAAGGGGGGGACAGGGTACTACGAGCAGTACTTC. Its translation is CATSRPKGGTGYYEQYF.